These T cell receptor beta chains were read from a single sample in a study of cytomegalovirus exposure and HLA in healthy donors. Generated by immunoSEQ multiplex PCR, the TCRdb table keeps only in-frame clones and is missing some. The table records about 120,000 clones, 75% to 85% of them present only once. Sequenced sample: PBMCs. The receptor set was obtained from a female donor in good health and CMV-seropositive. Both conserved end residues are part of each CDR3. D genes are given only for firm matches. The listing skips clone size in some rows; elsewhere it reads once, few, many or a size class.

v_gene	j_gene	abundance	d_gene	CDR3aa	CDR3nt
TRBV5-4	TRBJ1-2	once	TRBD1	CASSPQLKTGGNQGYTF	TGTGCCAGCAGCCCCCAGCTAAAGACAGGGGGGAACCAGGGCTACACCTTC
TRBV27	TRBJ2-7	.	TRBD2	CASSPRLGLAVRSYEQYF	TGTGCCAGCAGTCCTAGGCTGGGACTAGCGGTCCGCTCCTACGAGCAGTACTTC
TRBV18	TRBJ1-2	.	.	CASSRSDSYGYTF	TGTGCCAGCTCCAGGTCCGACAGCTATGGCTACACCTTC
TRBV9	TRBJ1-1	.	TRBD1	CASSPRTGNTEAFF	TGTGCCAGCAGCCCCCGGACAGGGAACACTGAAGCTTTCTTT
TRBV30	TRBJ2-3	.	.	CAWSPQRHTDTQYF	TGTGCCTGGAGTCCACAGCGGCACACAGATACGCAGTATTTT
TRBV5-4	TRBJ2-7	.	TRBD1	CASSGTVSSYEQYF	TGTGCCAGCAGCGGGACAGTTTCCTCCTACGAGCAGTACTTC
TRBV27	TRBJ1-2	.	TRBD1	CASSWAGGNGYTF	TGTGCCAGCAGTTGGGCAGGGGGAAATGGCTACACCTTC
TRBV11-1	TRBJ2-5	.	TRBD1	CASSLPTGGGETQYF	TGTGCCAGCAGCTTACCGACAGGGGGCGGTGAGACCCAGTACTTC
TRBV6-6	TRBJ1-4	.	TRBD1	CASSYQGQGGEKLFF	TGTGCCAGCAGTTACCAGGGACAGGGGGGGGAAAAACTGTTTTTT
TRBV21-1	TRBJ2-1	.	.	CASSLRRKFF	TGTGCCAGCAGCCTAAGGCGGAAGTTCTTC
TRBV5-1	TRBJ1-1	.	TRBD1	CATRSPTGVVAFF	TGCGCCACCCGAAGTCCGACAGGGGTTGTAGCTTTCTTT
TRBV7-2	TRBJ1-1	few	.	CASSFSLGGTEAFF	TGTGCCAGCAGCTTCTCCCTGGGGGGCACTGAAGCTTTCTTT
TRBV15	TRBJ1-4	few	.	CATSRDTGGKLFF	TGTGCCACCAGCAGAGATACGGGGGGGAAACTGTTTTTT
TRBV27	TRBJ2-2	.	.	CASSPGPGELFF	TGTGCCAGCAGTCCAGGTCCCGGGGAGCTGTTTTTT
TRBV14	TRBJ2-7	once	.	CASSQDPGGGEQYF	TGTGCCAGCAGCCAAGATCCAGGGGGAGGCGAGCAGTACTTC
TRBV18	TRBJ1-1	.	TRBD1	CASSLGTGGNTEAFF	TGTGCCAGCTCACTAGGGACAGGGGGAAACACTGAAGCTTTCTTT
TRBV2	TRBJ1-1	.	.	CASSEQGNTEAFF	TGTGCCAGCAGCGAACAGGGAAACACTGAAGCTTTCTTT
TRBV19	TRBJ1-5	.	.	CASSMVPGGNQPQHF	TGTGCCAGTAGTATGGTCCCGGGGGGCAATCAGCCCCAGCATTTT
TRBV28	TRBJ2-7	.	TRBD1	CASSSGQGAYEQYF	TGTGCCAGCAGTTCGGGACAGGGGGCATACGAGCAGTACTTC
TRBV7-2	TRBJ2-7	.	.	CASSLEPGPPYEQYF	TGTGCCAGCAGCTTAGAGCCAGGCCCTCCCTACGAGCAGTACTTC
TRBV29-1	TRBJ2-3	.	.	CSVIRTVTDTQYF	TGCAGCGTAATAAGGACAGTCACAGATACGCAGTATTTT
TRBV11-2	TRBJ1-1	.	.	CASRQDVNTEAFF	TGTGCCAGCAGACAGGATGTGAACACTGAAGCTTTCTTT
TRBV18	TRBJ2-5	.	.	CASSPSYQETQYF	TGTGCCAGCTCACCTTCGTACCAAGAGACCCAGTACTTC
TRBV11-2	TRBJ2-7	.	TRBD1	CASSTLGTGLTYEQYF	TGTGCCAGCAGCACGCTGGGGACAGGCCTTACCTACGAGCAGTACTTC
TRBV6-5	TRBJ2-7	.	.	CASTTMSNEQYF	TGTGCCAGCACGACAATGAGTAACGAGCAGTACTTC
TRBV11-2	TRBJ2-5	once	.	CASSFTRSGGGETQYF	TGTGCCAGCAGCTTTACTAGGAGTGGTGGAGGGGAGACCCAGTACTTC
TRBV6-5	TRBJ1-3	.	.	CASLEGSPPGNTIYF	TGTGCCAGCTTAGAGGGATCTCCGCCTGGAAACACCATATATTTT
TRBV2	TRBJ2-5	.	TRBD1	CASRTGQGGETQYF	TGTGCCAGCAGGACGGGACAGGGAGGAGAGACCCAGTACTTC
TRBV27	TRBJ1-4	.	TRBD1	CASSQGTGWEKLFF	TGTGCCAGCTCCCAGGGGACAGGTTGGGAAAAACTGTTTTTT
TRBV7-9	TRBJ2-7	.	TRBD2	CASSLGAGEAYEQYF	TGTGCCAGCAGCTTAGGAGCGGGGGAGGCCTACGAGCAGTACTTC
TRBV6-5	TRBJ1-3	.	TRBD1	CASSYDRGGNTIYF	TGTGCCAGCAGTTACGACAGGGGAGGAAACACCATATATTTT
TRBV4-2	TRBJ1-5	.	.	CASSQEVRVGQPQHF	TGTGCCAGCAGCCAAGAGGTCAGGGTCGGGCAGCCCCAGCATTTT
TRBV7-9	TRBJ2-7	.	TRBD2	CASSYFGGGAYEQYF	TGTGCCAGCAGCTACTTCGGCGGGGGGGCCTACGAGCAGTACTTC
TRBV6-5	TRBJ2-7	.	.	CASSYFTGNEQYF	TGTGCCAGCAGTTACTTCACAGGGAACGAGCAGTACTTC
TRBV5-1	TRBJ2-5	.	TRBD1	CASSWDPGQGGETQYF	TGCGCCAGTAGCTGGGACCCGGGACAGGGAGGTGAGACCCAGTACTTC
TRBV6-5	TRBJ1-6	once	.	CASRREGDSPLHF	TGTGCCAGCCGAAGAGAAGGGGATTCACCCCTCCACTTT
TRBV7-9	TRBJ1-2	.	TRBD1	CASSVGQALYGYTF	TGTGCCAGCAGCGTAGGACAGGCCCTCTATGGCTACACCTTC
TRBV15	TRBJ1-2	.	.	CATSRDRGFSLYGYTF	TGTGCCACCAGCAGAGATAGGGGGTTTTCGCTCTATGGCTACACCTTC
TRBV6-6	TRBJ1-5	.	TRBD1	CASSRRTGGNYQPQHF	TGTGCCAGCAGCCGTCGGACAGGGGGCAATTACCAGCCCCAGCATTTT
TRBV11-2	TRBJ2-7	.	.	CASSLGVGDYEQYF	TGTGCCAGCAGCTTAGGTGTAGGGGACTACGAGCAGTACTTC
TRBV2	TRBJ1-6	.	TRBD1	CASSEEGQNSPLHF	TGTGCCAGCAGTGAAGAGGGACAGAATTCACCCCTCCACTTT
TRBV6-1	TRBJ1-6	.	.	CASSYNVPLHF	TGTGCCAGCAGCTATAACGTACCCCTCCACTTT
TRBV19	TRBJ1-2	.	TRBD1	CASTFPLRTGGYGYTF	TGTGCCAGTACCTTCCCCCTCCGGACAGGAGGCTATGGCTACACCTTC
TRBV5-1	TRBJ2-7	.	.	CASSLGGLGYEQYF	TGCGCCAGCAGCCTGGGGGGGCTCGGTTACGAGCAGTACTTC
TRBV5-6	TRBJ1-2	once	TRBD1	CASSLAGTEGYTF	TGTGCCAGCAGCTTGGCCGGGACAGAAGGCTACACCTTC
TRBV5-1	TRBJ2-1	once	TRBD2	CASNYLAGGNNEQFF	TGCGCCAGCAATTATCTAGCGGGGGGGAATAATGAGCAGTTCTTC
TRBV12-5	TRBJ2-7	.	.	CASGLVPHLETYEQYF	TGTGCTAGTGGTTTGGTACCCCACTTAGAGACCTACGAGCAGTACTTC
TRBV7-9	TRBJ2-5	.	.	CASSWGVIDQETQYF	TGTGCCAGCAGCTGGGGGGTGATCGACCAAGAGACCCAGTACTTC
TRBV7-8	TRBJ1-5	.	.	CASSFGGPEPQHF	TGTGCCAGCAGCTTCGGGGGACCAGAACCCCAGCATTTT
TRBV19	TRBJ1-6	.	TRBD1	CASSPETGYRLLSPLHF	TGTGCCAGTAGTCCGGAGACAGGGTACCGGCTCCTGTCACCCCTCCACTTT
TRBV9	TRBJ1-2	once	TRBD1	CASSLATQGIYGYTF	TGTGCCAGCAGCCTCGCAACACAGGGGATCTATGGCTACACCTTC
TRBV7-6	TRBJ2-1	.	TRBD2	CASSPGLAGDNEQFF	TGTGCCAGCAGCCCCGGGCTAGCGGGTGACAATGAGCAGTTCTTC
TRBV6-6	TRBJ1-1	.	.	CASSYSVSLGKTEAFF	TGTGCCAGCAGTTACTCAGTGAGCCTCGGGAAGACTGAAGCTTTCTTT
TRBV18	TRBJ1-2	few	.	CASSRDGGPLYGYTF	TGTGCCAGCTCTCGCGACGGGGGGCCACTCTATGGCTACACCTTC
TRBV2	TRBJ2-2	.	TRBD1	CASSGRDRGNTGELFF	TGTGCCAGCAGTGGGCGGGACAGGGGCAACACCGGGGAGCTGTTTTTT
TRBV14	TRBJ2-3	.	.	CASSQDEADTQYF	TGTGCCAGCAGCCAAGACGAGGCAGATACGCAGTATTTT
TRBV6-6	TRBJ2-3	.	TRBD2	CATLSGGSTDTQYF	TGTGCCACCCTTAGCGGGGGGAGCACAGATACGCAGTATTTT
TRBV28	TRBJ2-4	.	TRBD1	CASSLGQGGNIQYF	TGTGCCAGCAGTCTCGGACAGGGGGGGAACATTCAGTACTTC